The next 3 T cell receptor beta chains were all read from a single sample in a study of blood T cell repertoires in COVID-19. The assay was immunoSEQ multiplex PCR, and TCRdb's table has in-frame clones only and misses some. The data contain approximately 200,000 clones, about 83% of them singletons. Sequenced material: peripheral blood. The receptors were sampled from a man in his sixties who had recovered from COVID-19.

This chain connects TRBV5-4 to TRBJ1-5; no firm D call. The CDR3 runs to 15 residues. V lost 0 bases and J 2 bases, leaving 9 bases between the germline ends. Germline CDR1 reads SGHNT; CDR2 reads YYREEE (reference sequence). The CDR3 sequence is CASSLGAPGNQPQHF. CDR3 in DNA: TGTGCCAGCAGCTTGGGGGCCCCGGGCAATCAGCCCCAGCATTTT.

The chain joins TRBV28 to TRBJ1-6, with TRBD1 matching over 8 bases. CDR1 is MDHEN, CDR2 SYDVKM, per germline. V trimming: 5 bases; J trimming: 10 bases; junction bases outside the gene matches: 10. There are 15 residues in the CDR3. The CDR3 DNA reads TGTGCCAGCAGTGCCCCGGACAGGGTAGGATCACCCCTCCACTTT. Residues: CASSAPDRVGSPLHF.

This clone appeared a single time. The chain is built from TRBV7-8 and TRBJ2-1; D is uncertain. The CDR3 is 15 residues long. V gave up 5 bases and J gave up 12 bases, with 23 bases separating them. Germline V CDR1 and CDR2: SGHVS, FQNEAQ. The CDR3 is CASSDPGEYGSGQFF. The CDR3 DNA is TGTGCCAGCAGCGACCCGGGTGAGTATGGCTCCGGGCAGTTCTTC. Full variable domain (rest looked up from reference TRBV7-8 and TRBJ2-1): GAGVSQSPRYKVAKRGQDVALRCDPISGHVSLFWYQQALGQGPEFLTYFQNEAQLDKSGLPSDRFFAERPEGSVSTLKIQRTQQEDSAVYLCASSDPGEYGSGQFFGPGTRLTVL.